The rows below give T cell receptor beta chains drawn from one sample of a study of early T cells in non-severe SARS-CoV-2 infection. A single record per CDR3 protein comes from TCRdb applying MiXCR to the 5' RACE reads. The sample lists 100,000 to 150,000 distinct CDR3 sequences; about 15% were seen once. What was sequenced was whole blood. The receptor source for this set is an adult who was a healthcare worker with PCR-confirmed SARS-CoV-2 infection or an uninfected control (not recorded which). The CDR3 runs from the conserved cysteine through the conserved F or W. The D gene is left open where the match is weak. The size of a clone is reported for some rows only, either as once, few or many, or as a class for expanded clones.

v_gene	len	d_gene	abundance	j_gene	CDR3nt	CDR3aa
TRBV18	11	-	few	TRBJ2-2	TGTGCCAGCTCACGTCTCGGGGAGCTGTTTTTT	CASSRLGELFF
TRBV10-3	16	-	-	TRBJ2-7	TGTGCCATCAGTCCGTCTTCACCGGCACACCCGCTTGAGCAGTACTTC	CAISPSSPAHPLEQYF
TRBV5-1	16	-	-	TRBJ1-6	TGCGCCAGCAGCTTGGACCAGGGCTCCTATAATTCACCCCTCCACTTT	CASSLDQGSYNSPLHF
TRBV24-1	14	-	few	TRBJ2-3	TGTGCCACCAGTGACCCTACTAGCTCAGATACGCAGTATTTT	CATSDPTSSDTQYF
TRBV6-1	15	TRBD2	-	TRBJ2-1	TGTGCCAGCAGTAGGACTAGCGGAGGAAGGGATGAGCAGTTCTTC	CASSRTSGGRDEQFF
TRBV6-2/TRBV6-3	15	TRBD1	few	TRBJ2-2	TGTGCCAGCAGTTACCGACAGGGTTCATCCGGGGAGCTGTTTTTT	CASSYRQGSSGELFF
TRBV18	14	-	-	TRBJ2-1	TGTGCCAGCTCACCACTAGACCCCGTGGTTGAGCAGTTCTTC	CASSPLDPVVEQFF
TRBV2	12	-	few	TRBJ2-7	TGTGCCAGTCGACGGGCCCCCTACGAGCAGTACTTC	CASRRAPYEQYF
TRBV6-6	16	-	many	TRBJ2-5	TGTGCCAGCAGTTACTCGGGGGTAGCGTCTGGGGAGACCCAGTACTTC	CASSYSGVASGETQYF
TRBV7-9	12	-	few	TRBJ2-5	TGTGCCAGCAGCGAACGGCAGGAGACCCAGTACTTC	CASSERQETQYF
TRBV5-1	13	-	-	TRBJ2-7	TGCGCCAGCAGCTGGACAGTGGACTACGAGAAGTACTTC	CASSWTVDYEKYF
TRBV20-1	14	-	few	TRBJ2-7	TGCAGTGCTAGATCACAGGGTCCCCCCTACGAGCAGTACTTC	CSARSQGPPYEQYF
TRBV20-1	14	TRBD2	-	TRBJ2-3	TGCAGTGCTAGGGGGACTAGCCCCCCAGATACGCAGTATTTT	CSARGTSPPDTQYF
TRBV7-3	13	-	-	TRBJ2-1	TGTGCCAGCAGCTTAAGTCGAGAGAATGAGCAGTTCTTC	CASSLSRENEQFF
TRBV7-3	17	-	many	TRBJ1-3	TGTGCCAGCAGCTCCCCCGGAGGGAAAGACTCTGGAAACACCATATATTTT	CASSSPGGKDSGNTIYF
TRBV29-1	11	-	-	TRBJ1-2	TGCAGCGTTCTGACAGGCTATGGCTACACCTTC	CSVLTGYGYTF
TRBV5-1	13	-	-	TRBJ2-3	TGCGCCAGCACAGAAACTAGCACAGATACGCAGTATTTT	CASTETSTDTQYF
TRBV12-5	13	TRBD1	few	TRBJ1-1	TGTGCTAGTGGCCCGACAGGGTTGGTTGAAGCTTTCTTT	CASGPTGLVEAFF
TRBV5-4	13	-	many	TRBJ1-1	TGTGCCAGCAGCTTGCGGGTGAACACTGAAGCTTTCTTT	CASSLRVNTEAFF
TRBV10-3	15	-	few	TRBJ2-3	TGTGCCATCAGTCGAGCGGACCCCCAAGGAGATACGCAGTATTTT	CAISRADPQGDTQYF
TRBV20-1	11	-	many	TRBJ2-3	TGCAGTGCTAGGGGCGGGGGCCTGCAGTATTTT	CSARGGGLQYF
TRBV30	16	TRBD1	few	TRBJ1-5	TGTGCCTGGAGTGTACCCGGGACAGGTGAGGATCAGCCCCAGCATTTT	CAWSVPGTGEDQPQHF
TRBV12-5	17	-	-	TRBJ1-5	TGTGCTAGTGCTACCCCGAGGGGCACTGCTAACAATCAGCCCCAGCATTTT	CASATPRGTANNQPQHF
TRBV11-3	13	-	few	TRBJ2-5	TGTGCCAGCAGCTTAGACGTGGAAGAGACCCAGTACTTC	CASSLDVEETQYF
TRBV9	15	TRBD1	few	TRBJ2-1	TGTGCCAGCAGTGGCGGGACAGGGGTTTACAATGAGCAGTTCTTC	CASSGGTGVYNEQFF